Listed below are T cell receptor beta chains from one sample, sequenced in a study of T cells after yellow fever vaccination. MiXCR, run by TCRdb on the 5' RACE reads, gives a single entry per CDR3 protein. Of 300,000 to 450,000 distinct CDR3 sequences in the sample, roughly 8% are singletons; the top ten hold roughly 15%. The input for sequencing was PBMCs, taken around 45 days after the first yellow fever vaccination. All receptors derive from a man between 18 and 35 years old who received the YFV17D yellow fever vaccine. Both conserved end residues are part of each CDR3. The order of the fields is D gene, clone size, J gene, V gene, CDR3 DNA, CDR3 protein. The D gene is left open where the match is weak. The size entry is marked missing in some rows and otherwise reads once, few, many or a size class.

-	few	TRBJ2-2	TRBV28	TGTGCCAGCAGTCCTGATTTCAGGGCCGGGGAGCTGTTTTTT	CASSPDFRAGELFF
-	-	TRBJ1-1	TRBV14	TGTGCCAGCAGCCAGGGTTATGTCGGAGCTTTCTTT	CASSQGYVGAFF
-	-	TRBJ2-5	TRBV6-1	TGTGCCAGCAGTGAAATCTGGCGGGGGCCCCCCCAAGAGACCCAGTACTTC	CASSEIWRGPPQETQYF
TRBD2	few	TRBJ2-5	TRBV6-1	TGTGCCAGCACCGACCCCCCCCGGACGGGGGGGGAAGAGACCCAGTACTTC	CASTDPPRTGGEETQYF
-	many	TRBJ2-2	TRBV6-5	TGTGCCAGCGACCGGACACGGAACACCGGGGAGCTGTTTTTT	CASDRTRNTGELFF
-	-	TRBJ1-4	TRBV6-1	TGTGCCAGCAGCCCCTCTTGGGGAAATGAAAAACTGTTTTTT	CASSPSWGNEKLFF
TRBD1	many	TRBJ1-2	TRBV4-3	TGCGCCAGCAGCCAAGACGGGCGGACAGGGGGCGCCTATGGCTACACCTTC	CASSQDGRTGGAYGYTF
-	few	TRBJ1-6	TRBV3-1	TGTGCCAGCAGCCAAGGCAACCGCGTGACGAATTCACCCCTCCACTTT	CASSQGNRVTNSPLHF
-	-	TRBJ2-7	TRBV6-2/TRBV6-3	TGTGCCAGCAGTTCGCCGGGAATGTCCGAGCAGTACTTC	CASSSPGMSEQYF
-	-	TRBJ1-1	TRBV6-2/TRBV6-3	TGTGCCAGCAGTCCGGGACGGAGAGAGAACACTGAAGCTTTCTTT	CASSPGRRENTEAFF
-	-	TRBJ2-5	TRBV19	TGTGCCACACAGAGACACTTTCAAGAGACCCAGTACTTC	CATQRHFQETQYF
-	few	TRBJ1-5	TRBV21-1	TGTGCCAGCAGCTCGGGGTGGAGACAGCCCCAGCATTTT	CASSSGWRQPQHF
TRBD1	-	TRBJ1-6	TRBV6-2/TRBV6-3	TGTGCCAGCAGGACCGGGACAGGGGGCCCAACTTCACCCCTCCACTTT	CASRTGTGGPTSPLHF
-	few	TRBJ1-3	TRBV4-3	TGCGCCAGCAGCCAATACCCCGAAAACACCATATATTTT	CASSQYPENTIYF
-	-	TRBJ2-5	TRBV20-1	TGCTGTGCTAGAGATGAGGCCATCTTGGGTGTTGGGTCAGAGACCCAGTACTTC	CCARDEAILGVGSETQYF
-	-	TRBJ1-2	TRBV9	TGTGCCAGCAGCGTAGATTCGGCTTCTCCCCTTGGCTACACCTTC	CASSVDSASPLGYTF
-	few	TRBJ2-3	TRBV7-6	TGTGCCAGCAGCCCAAGATCAGATACGCAGTATTTT	CASSPRSDTQYF
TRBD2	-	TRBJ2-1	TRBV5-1	TGCGCCAGCAGCTCCGGGGGGAAGCCCGGGTCCTACAATGAGCAGTTCTTC	CASSSGGKPGSYNEQFF
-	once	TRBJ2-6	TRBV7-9	TGTGCCAGCAGCTTTGGGGGTACAGTGGCCAACGTCCTGACTTTC	CASSFGGTVANVLTF
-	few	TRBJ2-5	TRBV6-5	TGTGCCAGCAGTTACGGGAGGTCCGGGGGTTCCCATCAAGAGACCCAGTACTTC	CASSYGRSGGSHQETQYF
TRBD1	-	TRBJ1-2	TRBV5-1	TGCGCCAGCAGCTTGGCCTTCGGGACAGGGTACGGCTACACCTTC	CASSLAFGTGYGYTF
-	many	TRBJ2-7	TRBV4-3	TGCGCCAGCAGCCCGGAGAGGAGGAGCCAGGGAGGCTACGAGCAGTACTTC	CASSPERRSQGGYEQYF
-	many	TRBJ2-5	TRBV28	TGTGCCAGCAGTTTAGGGGGCAGAGTCCAAGAGACCCAGTACTTC	CASSLGGRVQETQYF
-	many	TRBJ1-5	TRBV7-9	TGTGCCAGCAGCTTAGAGGATAGCAATCAGCCCCAGCATTTT	CASSLEDSNQPQHF
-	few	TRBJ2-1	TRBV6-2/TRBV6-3	TGTGCCAGCAGCAACAGCCGGGAGCGATCGCTCTTC	CASSNSRERSLF
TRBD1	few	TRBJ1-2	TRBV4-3	TGCGCCAGCAGCCAAGACTGGACAGGGCGGGGCTACACCTTC	CASSQDWTGRGYTF
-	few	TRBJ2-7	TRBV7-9	TGTGCCAGCAGCCCCGAAGACTACGAGCAGTACTTC	CASSPEDYEQYF
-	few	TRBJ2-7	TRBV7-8	TGTGCCAGCAGCCCTGACGGAGACTACGAGCAGTACTTC	CASSPDGDYEQYF
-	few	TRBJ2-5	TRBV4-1	TGCGCCAGCAGCCAAGCCGGGGACATCCAAGAGACCCAGTACTTC	CASSQAGDIQETQYF
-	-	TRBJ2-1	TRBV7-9	TGTGCCAGCAGCCAAGAGGGCAACAATGAGCAGTTCTTC	CASSQEGNNEQFF
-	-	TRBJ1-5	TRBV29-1	TGCAGCGTTGTCCAGTCGGGGGGTCGCAATCAGCCCCAGCATTTT	CSVVQSGGRNQPQHF
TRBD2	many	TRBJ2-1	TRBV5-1	TGCGCCAGCAGCTTGGAACCTAGCGGGGGGGAAGATGAGCAGTTCTTC	CASSLEPSGGEDEQFF
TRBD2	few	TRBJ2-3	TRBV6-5	TGTGCCAGCAGTTACTCGTACGGCGGGGGTGGCACAGATACGCAGTATTTT	CASSYSYGGGGTDTQYF
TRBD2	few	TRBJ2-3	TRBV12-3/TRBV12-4	TGTGCCAGCAGTTGGACCGGGACTAGCGGGGCAGATACGCAGTATTTT	CASSWTGTSGADTQYF
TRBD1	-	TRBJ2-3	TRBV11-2	TGTGCCAGCAGCTACGGGACAGAAGACCTCACGACAGATACGCAGTATTTT	CASSYGTEDLTTDTQYF
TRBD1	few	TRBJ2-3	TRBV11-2	TGTGCCAGCAGCTTGGACAGGGACCATACGCAGTATTTT	CASSLDRDHTQYF
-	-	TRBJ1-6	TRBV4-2	TGTGCCAGCAGCCAAGAGGAACCGGGACGTGGTAATTCACCCCTCCACTTT	CASSQEEPGRGNSPLHF
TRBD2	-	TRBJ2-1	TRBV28	TGTGCCAGCAACCCAGGGGCGGGGGGGCGCAATGAGCAGTTCTTC	CASNPGAGGRNEQFF
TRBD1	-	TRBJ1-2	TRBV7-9	TGTGCCAGCAGCTTAGACAGGGGTGGTAACTATGGCTACACCTTC	CASSLDRGGNYGYTF
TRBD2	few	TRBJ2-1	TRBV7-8	TGTGCCAGCAGCTTAAAACGGCGCGGGGGGGCCCCTTCCAACAATGAGCAGTTCTTC	CASSLKRRGGAPSNNEQFF
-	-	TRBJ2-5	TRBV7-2	TGTGCCAGCAGCACAAGCCCCTCAGAGACCCAGTACTTC	CASSTSPSETQYF
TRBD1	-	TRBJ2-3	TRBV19	TGTGCCACCATGGACAGGGGCGCAGATACGCAGTATTTT	CATMDRGADTQYF
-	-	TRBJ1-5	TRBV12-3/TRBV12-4	TGTGCCAGCAGTTTGGGGGGTGGGGGTCCCCAGCATTTT	CASSLGGGGPQHF
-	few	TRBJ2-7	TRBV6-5	TGTGCCAGCAGTTACGTTGCACCGCAGGCCGAGCAGTACTTC	CASSYVAPQAEQYF
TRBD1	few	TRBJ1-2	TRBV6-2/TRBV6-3	TGTGCCAGCAACTCACAGGGGATGTCCTTCGGCTACACCTTC	CASNSQGMSFGYTF
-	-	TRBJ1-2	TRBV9	TGTGCCAGCAGCCGGTCTCCGGGAAGGGCGAACTATGGCTACACCTTC	CASSRSPGRANYGYTF
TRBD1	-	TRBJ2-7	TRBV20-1	TGCAGTGCTCCCCCACCTTCACGAGGGACAGGGGCCCACGAGCAGTACTTC	CSAPPPSRGTGAHEQYF
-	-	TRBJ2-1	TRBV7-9	TGTGCCAGCAGCTTGAGGCGGACGGCCTCCTACAATGAGCAGTTCTTC	CASSLRRTASYNEQFF
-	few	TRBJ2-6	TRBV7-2	TGTGCCAGCAGCTTCGGAACACATGGCTCTGGGGCCAACGTCCTGACTTTC	CASSFGTHGSGANVLTF
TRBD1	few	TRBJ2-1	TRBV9	TGTGCCAGCAGCGTAGGACAGGGGGTCATCTACAATGAGCAGTTCTTC	CASSVGQGVIYNEQFF
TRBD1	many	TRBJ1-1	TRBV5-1	TGCGCCAGCAGCCAGGCGGGACAGATAAGCCTGAACACTGAAGCTTTCTTT	CASSQAGQISLNTEAFF
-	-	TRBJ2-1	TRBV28	TGTGCCAGCAGTTTGGCTCCCACGCAGTTCTTC	CASSLAPTQFF
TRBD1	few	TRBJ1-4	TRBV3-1	TGTGCCAGCAGCCAGACAGGGAGTGAAAAACTGTTTTTT	CASSQTGSEKLFF
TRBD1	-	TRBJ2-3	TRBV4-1	TGCGCCAGCAGCCAACCCGGGACAGGGGCGAGCACAGATACGCAGTATTTT	CASSQPGTGASTDTQYF
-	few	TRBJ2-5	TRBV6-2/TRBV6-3	TGTGCCAGCAGTGGCGGACAGCAAGAGACCCAGTACTTC	CASSGGQQETQYF
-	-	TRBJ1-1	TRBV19	TGTGCCAGTAAAAACGTTGGGAACACTGAAGCTTTCTTT	CASKNVGNTEAFF
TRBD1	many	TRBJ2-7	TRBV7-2	TGTGCCAGCAGCTTAGACGCCGGGACAGGCTCCTACGAGCAGTACTTC	CASSLDAGTGSYEQYF
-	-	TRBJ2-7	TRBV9	TGTGCCAGCAGCGTAGGTGGACAGCCCTACGAGCAGTACTTC	CASSVGGQPYEQYF
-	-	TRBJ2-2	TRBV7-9	TGTGCCAGCAGCTCCCCCCCCGGGGTCGGCACCGGGGAGCTGTTTTTT	CASSSPPGVGTGELFF
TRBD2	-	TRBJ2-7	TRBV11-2	TGTGCCAGCAGCCTCACTAGCGACGACTCCTACGAGCAGTACTTC	CASSLTSDDSYEQYF